One and the same sample provided the 14 T cell receptor beta chains below, sequenced in a study of identical twins. TCRdb reprocessed the 5' RACE reads via MiXCR and lists one record per CDR3 protein. Of around 960,000 distinct CDR3 sequences listed, approximately 13% are singletons. This same sample was also taken into another study, of yellow fever vaccine responses in identical twins.

Sequenced: PBMCs. Receptor source: a woman between 18 and 29 years old in good health.

This clonotype appeared a few times. The V gene is TRBV24-1, the J gene TRBJ2-5; D gene ambiguous. Per germline, CDR1 KGHDR and CDR2 SFDVKD. The CDR3 totals 13 residues. V lost 5 bases, J lost 5 bases, and 11 bases lay in between. CDR3 DNA sequence: TGTGCCACCAGTGCCCGGGCCGGGGAGACCCAGTACTTC. Its translation is CATSARAGETQYF.

This clonotype has a handful of counts. V and J are TRBV7-9 and TRBJ2-4; D gene uncertain. The germline V gene encodes CDR1 SEHNR and CDR2 FQNEAQ (reference sequence). Trimming removed 0 bases at V and 8 bases at J, with 5 bases between. The CDR3 extends over 12 amino acids. CDR3 in DNA: TGTGCCAGCAGCTTAGCTAGAGACATTCAGTACTTC. As protein: CASSLARDIQYF.

The CDR3 reads CSAMTTSGIGREQFF. DNA for the CDR3: TGCAGTGCTATGACGACTAGCGGGATTGGTCGTGAGCAGTTCTTC. The genes are TRBV20-1 and TRBJ2-1; TRBD2 matches at 11 bases. This CDR3 has 15 amino acids. Looked up from germline, CDR1 is DFQATT and CDR2 is SNEGSKA (reference sequence). V was pared by 4 bases and J by 9 bases, with 11 bases of the junction left unmatched.

In this sample, this clonotype turned up a few times. The V and J genes are TRBV10-3 and TRBJ2-2; a weak D match, TRBD1 (5 bases). With 10 bases removed from V and 4 bases from J, the gap between germline ends came to 22 bases. The CDR3 runs 16 residues. CDR1 is ENHRY, CDR2 SYGVKD, per germline. DNA of the CDR3: TGTGCCACCAGGGCATCAGCCGTTTCAATCACCGGGGAGCTGTTTTTT. As protein: CATRASAVSITGELFF.

This clonotype was seen ten or more times. This chain joins TRBV6-1 and TRBJ1-6; D remains ambiguous. Trimming pared 6 bases from V and 11 bases from J, leaving 14 bases between. The CDR3 consists of 13 residues. Germline V lookup: CDR1 MNHNS, CDR2 SASEGT. CDR3 sequence (DNA): TGTGCCAGCAGGGAATTAGACGGTACACCCCTCCACTTT. Its protein product is CASRELDGTPLHF.

This clonotype was seen more than once but under ten times. V usage is TRBV29-1 and J usage is TRBJ2-6; D not certain. From germline, CDR1 is SQVTM and CDR2 ANQGSEA. The germline V and J ends were trimmed by 4 bases and 4 bases, with 5 bases remaining between them. This CDR3 comprises 12 residues. The CDR3 sequence: CSVGWGANVLTF. DNA for the CDR3: TGCAGCGTTGGCTGGGGGGCCAACGTCCTGACTTTC.

This clonotype was counted a few times. The chain joins TRBV11-1 to TRBJ2-7, with 9 bases that match TRBD1. Germline V gives CDR1 SGHAT, CDR2 FQDESV (reference sequence). This CDR3 is 19 amino acids long. J was trimmed by 1 base and V by 5 bases; bases with no gene match: 18. The DNA of the CDR3 is TGTGCCAGCAGCCCGCAACCGGGACAGGGTTTTAGAGGGTCCTACGAGCAGTACTTC. Amino acid sequence: CASSPQPGQGFRGSYEQYF.

CDR3 in amino acids: CATSSRISYEQYF. The CDR3 DNA sequence: TGTGCCACCAGTTCGAGGATTTCCTACGAGCAGTACTTC. The chain is built from TRBV15 and TRBJ2-7, with D uncertain. The CDR3 consists of 13 residues. The germline V gene encodes CDR1 LNHNV and CDR2 YYDKDF (reference sequence). The V end lost 6 bases, the J end lost 1 base, and 10 bases lay between the germline ends. The full variable domain, completed using reference TRBV15 and TRBJ2-7, is DAMVIQNPRYQVTQFGKPVTLSCSQTLNHNVMYWYQQKSSQAPKLLFHYYDKDFNNEADTPDNFQSRRPNTSFCFLDIRSPGLGDTAMYLCATSSRISYEQYFGPGTRLTVT.

This clonotype was observed at least ten times. This chain connects TRBV5-1 to TRBJ1-1, with D unclear. Trimming pared 0 bases from V and 4 bases from J, leaving 13 bases between. Germline values: CDR1 SGHRS, CDR2 YFSETQ. The CDR3 length is 15 residues. The DNA of the CDR3 is TGCGCCAGCAGCTTGGGAGTCCGCTCGAGCACTGAAGCTTTCTTT. It encodes CASSLGVRSSTEAFF.

The sample holds many counts of this clonotype. This chain connects TRBV6-1 to TRBJ2-1, with 16 bases that match TRBD2. This CDR3 comprises 17 residues. Germline loops: CDR1 MNHNS, CDR2 SASEGT. V was pared by 6 bases and J by 0 bases, with 2 bases of the junction left unmatched. The CDR3 DNA is TGTGCCAGCAGGGGACTAGCGGGAGGGAACTCCTACAATGAGCAGTTCTTC. It specifies CASRGLAGGNSYNEQFF.

This clonotype has ten or more counts. This chain links TRBV10-2 with TRBJ2-2; 8 bases are a match to TRBD1. The CDR3 consists of 14 residues. V was clipped by 6 bases and J by 1 base; unmatched bases: 1. Germline-derived CDR1 and CDR2 are WSHSY and SAAADI. The DNA for the CDR3 is TGCGCCAGCAGGACAGGGGTGAACACCGGGGAGCTGTTTTTT. Protein: CASRTGVNTGELFF.

V and J are TRBV6-2 or TRBV6-3 and TRBJ2-1, with D possibly matching TRBD2 (6 bases). The germline V gene has CDR1 MNHEY and CDR2 SVGEGT. The CDR3 loop spans 15 amino acids. Trimming pared 2 bases from V and 5 bases from J, leaving 13 bases between. The CDR3 DNA reads as TGTGCCAGCAGTTACCTCCGGGGGATCAACAATGAGCAGTTCTTC. Its translation: CASSYLRGINNEQFF.

This clonotype appeared a few times. CDR3 bases: TGTGCCAGCAGCCAAGATCGCAGGAGCTCCTACAATGAGCAGTTCTTC. Protein sequence: CASSQDRRSSYNEQFF. The chain carries TRBV3-1 and TRBJ2-1; D not resolved. The CDR3 totals 16 residues. The germline V gene has CDR1 LGHDT and CDR2 YNNKEL (reference sequence). V lost 0 bases to trimming and J lost 0 bases, with 9 bases between them.

The V call is TRBV15, the J call TRBJ2-1; no reliable D call. The CDR3 runs to 16 residues. CDR1 is LNHNV and CDR2 is YYDKDF in the germline V gene (reference sequence). V was pared by 0 bases and J by 3 bases, with 12 bases between. The CDR3 DNA sequence: TGTGCCACCAGCAGAGATCGGGTTGGCAGCTACAATGAGCAGTTCTTC. This gives the protein CATSRDRVGSYNEQFF.